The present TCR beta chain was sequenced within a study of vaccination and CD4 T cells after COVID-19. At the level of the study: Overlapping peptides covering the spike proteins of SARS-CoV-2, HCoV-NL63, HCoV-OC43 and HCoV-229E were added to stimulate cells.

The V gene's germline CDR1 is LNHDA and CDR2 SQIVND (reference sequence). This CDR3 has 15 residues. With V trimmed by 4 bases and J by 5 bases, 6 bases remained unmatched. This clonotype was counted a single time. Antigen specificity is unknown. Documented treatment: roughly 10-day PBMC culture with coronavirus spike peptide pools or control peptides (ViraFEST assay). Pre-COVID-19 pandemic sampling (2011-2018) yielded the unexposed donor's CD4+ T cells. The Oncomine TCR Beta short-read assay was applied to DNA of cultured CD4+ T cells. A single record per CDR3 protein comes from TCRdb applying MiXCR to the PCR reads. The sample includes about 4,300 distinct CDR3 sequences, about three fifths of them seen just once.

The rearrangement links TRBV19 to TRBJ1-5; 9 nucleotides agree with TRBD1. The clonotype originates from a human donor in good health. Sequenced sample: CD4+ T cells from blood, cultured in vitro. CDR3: CASSSWTGEHQPQHF. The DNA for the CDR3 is TGTGCCAGTAGTAGCTGGACAGGGGAGCATCAGCCCCAGCATTTT. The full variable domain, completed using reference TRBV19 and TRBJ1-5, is DGGITQSPKYLFRKEGQNVTLSCEQNLNHDAMYWYRQDPGQGLRLIYYSQIVNDFQKGDIAEGYSVSREKKESFPLTVTSAQKNPTAFYLCASSSWTGEHQPQHFGDGTRLSIL.